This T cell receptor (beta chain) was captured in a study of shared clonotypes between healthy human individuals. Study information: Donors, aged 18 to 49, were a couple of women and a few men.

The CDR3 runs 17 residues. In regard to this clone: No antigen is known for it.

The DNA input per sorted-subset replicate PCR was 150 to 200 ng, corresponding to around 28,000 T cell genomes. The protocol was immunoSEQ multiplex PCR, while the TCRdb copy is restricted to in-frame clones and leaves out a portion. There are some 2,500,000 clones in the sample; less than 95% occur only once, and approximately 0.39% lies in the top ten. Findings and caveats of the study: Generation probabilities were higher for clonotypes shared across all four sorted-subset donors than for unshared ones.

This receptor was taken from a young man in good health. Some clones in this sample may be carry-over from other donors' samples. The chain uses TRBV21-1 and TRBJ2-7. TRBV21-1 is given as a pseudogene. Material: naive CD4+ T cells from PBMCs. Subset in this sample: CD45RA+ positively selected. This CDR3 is CASSQGHSRGSEYEQYF. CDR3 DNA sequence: TGTGCCAGCAGCCAGGGCCACAGCCGAGGGAGTGAGTACGAGCAGTACTTC.